These 4 T cell receptor beta chains came from one sample sequenced in a study of cytomegalovirus exposure and HLA in healthy donors. PCR involved 60 Vbeta and 13 Jbeta primers. Profiled with immunoSEQ multiplex PCR; TCRdb holds only in-frame clones, not every one. The profile shows some 110,000 clones, 60% to 70% of them singletons. Sequencing used PBMCs. These TCRs come from a woman between 35 and 50 years old in good health and CMV-seropositive.

The chain couples TRBV30 to TRBJ1-1; D is ambiguous. The ends were cut back, 2 bases at V and 11 bases at J, with 15 bases in the middle. The CDR3 covers 12 residues. The germline CDR1 and CDR2 sequences are GTSNPN and SVGIG (reference sequence). For the CDR3, the DNA is TGTGCCTGGAGTCCCCTGTGGAGGGAGGCTTTCTTT. Translating gives CAWSPLWREAFF.

This chain uses TRBV19 with TRBJ2-7, with TRBD1 matching 7 bases. The junction had 11 bases not matched to a gene; V was cut back by 4 bases and J by 5 bases. Germline V gene lookup returns CDR1 LNHDA and CDR2 SQIVND (reference sequence). There are 15 residues in the CDR3. The CDR3 nucleotides read TGTGCCAGTAGTAACCAACCGGCAGGGGGAAACGAGCAGTACTTC. Encoded protein: CASSNQPAGGNEQYF.

The V gene is TRBV4-3, the J gene TRBJ1-1; no firm D call. V dropped 4 bases and J dropped 7 bases, with 19 bases sitting between them. Germline-derived CDR1 and CDR2 are LGHNA and YSLEER. The CDR3 consists of 15 residues. CDR3 residues: CASSPEWAGGDEAFF. CDR3 in DNA: TGCGCCAGCAGCCCGGAGTGGGCGGGCGGGGATGAAGCTTTCTTT.

The J gene is TRBJ2-1, the V gene TRBV29-1; 8 bases align to TRBD2. The germline CDR1 and CDR2 sequences are SQVTM and ANQGSEA. Trimming cost V 3 bases and J 9 bases; bases outside gene matches: 4. This CDR3 comprises 12 residues. The CDR3 is CSVEELAAEQFF. In DNA form, the CDR3 reads TGCAGCGTTGAGGAACTAGCGGCTGAGCAGTTCTTC.